A single sample gave rise to the 2 T cell receptor beta chains below, sequenced in a study of T cell changes during pregnancy in multiple sclerosis. TCRdb's table, derived via immunoSEQ multiplex PCR, lists solely in-frame clones and lacks some. There are about 110,000 clones in the sample; around 93% occur only once, and approximately 1.6% lies in the top ten. Specimen: peripheral blood, collected after pregnancy. All receptors come from a female donor with multiple sclerosis, enrolled in a pregnancy study.

The J gene is TRBJ2-7, the V gene TRBV28; D is ambiguous. Germline loops: CDR1 MDHEN, CDR2 SYDVKM. The V gene lost 4 bases and the J gene lost 6 bases, with 10 bases spanning the gap. The CDR3 is 12 amino acids. The CDR3 protein is CASSWAPSEQYF. The CDR3 DNA reads as TGTGCCAGCAGTTGGGCCCCCAGCGAGCAGTACTTC.

The rearrangement joins TRBV2 to TRBJ1-2; no definite D call. Germline V gives CDR1 SNHLY, CDR2 FYNNEI. The CDR3 has 14 amino acids. Trimming took 6 bases from V and 2 from J, leaving 13 bases between them. The DNA for the CDR3 is TGTGCCAGCAGGAAGGAACGGGAAAACTATGGCTACACCTTC. Amino acids: CASRKERENYGYTF.